This T cell receptor (beta chain) was obtained from a study of shared clonotypes between healthy human individuals. Study-wide background: Researchers assigned three CD4 naive, three CD4 memory, two CD8 naive and one CD8 memory plate to each donor.

This CDR3 spans 14 amino acids. Per germline, CDR1 SGDLS and CDR2 YYNGEE. V was pared by 3 bases and J by 2 bases, with 11 bases between. Libraries were prepared by immunoSEQ multiplex PCR; TCRdb keeps only in-frame clonotypes and omits some of them. The sample consists of some 2.4 million clones, 93% of them appearing once. The rearrangement links TRBV9 to TRBJ2-5; D is unresolved. The source of this sequence is a man aged 18 to 29 in good health. Some clones in this sample may be carry-over from other donors' samples. The sample consisted of naive CD4+ T cells from PBMCs. Indicated subset: CD45RA+ positively selected. The CDR3 reads CASSAPAGQETQYF. The CDR3 nucleotides read TGTGCCAGCAGCGCCCCGGCAGGTCAAGAGACCCAGTACTTC.